The 25 T cell receptor beta chains below were found in one sample sequenced in a study of T cell repertoires in aging, cancer and after chemotherapy. Multiplex touch-down PCR with TRB-A/B primers amplified rearranged V-D-J TRB sequences. Via MiXCR, TCRdb re-called the multiplex PCR reads, giving one row per CDR3 protein. The sample carries roughly 2,200 distinct CDR3 sequences, less than 35% recorded once. The template was genomic DNA from peripheral blood, not RNA. Sequencing was carried out using blood. The receptors originated from a human donor with a solid tumor.

As concerns this clonotype: A much larger clonotype is one base distant, so this may be a read error. V usage is TRBV6-5 and J usage is TRBJ2-2, with 8 bases matching TRBD2. This CDR3 is 15 amino acids long. CDR1 and CDR2 from the germline V gene are MNHEY and SVGAGI. DNA of the CDR3: TGTGCCAGCAGTTACTCCGGGAGGGCCACCGGGGAGCTGTCTTTT. This codes for CASSYSGRATGELSF.

V is TRBV28 and J is TRBJ2-2; 10 bases agree with TRBD1. CDR3 length: 15 residues. Trimming cost V 6 bases and J 1 base; bases outside gene matches: 2. Germline V gene sequence: CDR1 MDHEN, CDR2 SYDVKM. Written as DNA, the CDR3 is TGTGCCAGCAGGAGGACAGGGGGGAACACCGGGGAGCTGTTTTTT. Translation gives CASRRTGGNTGELFF.

This chain connects TRBV20-1 to TRBJ1-6, with a weak D call TRBD1 (5 bases). CDR3 size: 15 residues. In germline, CDR1 is DFQATT, CDR2 SNEGSKA (reference sequence). Trimming took 0 bases from V and 9 from J, leaving 15 bases between them. The CDR3 sequence is CSAREGNRRASPLHF. CDR3 sequence (DNA): TGCAGTGCTAGAGAGGGGAACAGGCGGGCTTCACCCCTCCACTTT.

By its share, this clonotype is medium-sized (0.01 to 0.1%). This chain uses TRBV12-3 or TRBV12-4 with TRBJ2-5, with D maybe TRBD2 (6 bases). Between the trimmed V and J ends, which lost 2 bases and 13 bases, there was a span of 14 bases. CDR3 size: 12 residues. This CDR3 reads CASSLIRERRYF. In nucleotides, the CDR3 is TGTGCCAGCAGTTTAATCCGGGAGCGCAGGTACTTC.

This clonotype was detected only a few times. The chain links TRBV7-9 to TRBJ2-7; D uncertain. The CDR3 is 11 residues long. V was cut by 0 bases and J by 6 bases, with 3 bases left in between. Germline V gene data show CDR1 as SEHNR and CDR2 as FQNEAQ (reference sequence). CDR3 in amino acids: CASSLAGEQYF. The CDR3 DNA reads as TGTGCCAGCAGCTTAGCCGGCGAGCAGTACTTC.

This clonotype is termed medium-sized. The J gene is TRBJ2-1, the V gene TRBV5-4; no clear D. There are 13 residues in the CDR3. Germline loops: CDR1 SGHNT, CDR2 YYREEE (reference sequence). V was pared by 0 bases and J by 7 bases, with 8 bases between. The CDR3 coding sequence is TGTGCCAGCAGCTTGGATCGTAGAAATGAGCAGTTCTTC. It is translated as CASSLDRRNEQFF. Supplemented by reference TRBV5-4 and TRBJ2-1, the full variable domain reads ETGVTQSPTHLIKTRGQQVTLRCSSQSGHNTVSWYQQALGQGPQFIFQYYREEENGRGNFPPRFSGLQFPNYSSELNVNALELDDSALYLCASSLDRRNEQFFGPGTRLTVL.

This clonotype showed up just once. This chain links TRBV24-1 with TRBJ2-2, with TRBD1 matching over 11 bases. CDR1 KGHDR and CDR2 SFDVKD come from the germline V gene. This CDR3 spans 15 amino acids. Germline trimming cut 11 bases from V and 6 bases from J; bases unmatched to any gene: 10. In DNA, the CDR3 is TGTGCCAGCAGCTTGGGGGACAGGGGGGCCGGGGAGCTGTTTTTT. Amino acid sequence: CASSLGDRGAGELFF.

The CDR3 loop reads CASSQDYSNQPQHF. CDR3 DNA: TGTGCCAGCAGCCAAGATTATAGCAATCAGCCCCAGCATTTT. The rearrangement links TRBV27 to TRBJ1-5; D gene ambiguous. The germline V and J ends were trimmed by 6 bases and 0 bases, with 9 bases remaining between them. The length of the CDR3 is 14 residues. The germline gives CDR1 MNHEY, CDR2 SMNVEV (reference sequence).

Regarding this clonotype: This may be a read error, as it is one base from a much larger clone. The chain links TRBV5-6 to TRBJ2-1; 8 positions match TRBD1. In germline, CDR1 is SGHDT, CDR2 YYEEEE. This CDR3 region has 15 residues. The CDR3 DNA sequence: TGTGCCGGCAGCCCTGACAGGGGTACCTACAATGAGCAGTTCTTC. It yields the protein CAGSPDRGTYNEQFF.

The chain combines TRBV7-2 with TRBJ2-1, with D uncertain. Trimming cost V 5 bases and J 3 bases, with 5 bases left between them. The CDR3 totals 12 residues. In germline, CDR1 is SGHTA, CDR2 FQGNSA. CDR3: CASSHNYNEQFF. CDR3 bases: TGTGCCAGCAGCCACAACTACAATGAGCAGTTCTTC.

This clonotype is labeled as medium-sized (0.01 to 0.1%). The chain joins TRBV6-1 to TRBJ2-7; TRBD2 is a possible D gene (6 bases). V was cut by 4 bases and J by 0 bases, with 22 bases left in between. CDR3 length: 18 residues. In germline, CDR1 is MNHNS, CDR2 SASEGT. The chain's CDR3 is CASSVLGATSSSSYEQYV. The CDR3 coding sequence is TGTGCCAGCAGTGTTTTAGGGGCCACTAGCAGTTCCTCCTACGAGCAGTACGTC.

By its share, this clonotype is medium-sized. The chain combines TRBV6-1 with TRBJ1-2; no clear D gene. Trimming pared 7 bases from V and 2 bases from J, leaving 14 bases between. The V gene's germline CDR1 is MNHNS and CDR2 SASEGT. This CDR3 spans 14 amino acids. The CDR3: CASNPVLVNYGYTF. Here the CDR3 DNA reads TGTGCCAGCAACCCTGTTTTAGTAAACTATGGCTACACCTTC.

Sample share makes this clonotype medium-sized (0.01 to 0.1%). V is TRBV19 and J is TRBJ2-5; TRBD2 agrees at 8 bases. CDR3 size: 14 residues. The V and J ends lost 8 bases and 6 bases, in that order; junction bases with no gene match: 11. CDR1 LNHDA and CDR2 SQIVND come from the germline V gene (reference sequence). CDR3 nucleotides: TGTGCCAGTGGTACCCGGGAGGGCCTGCAGACCCAGTACTTC. Amino acids: CASGTREGLQTQYF.

This clonotype is deemed medium-sized. The V call is TRBV5-6, the J call TRBJ2-1; 8 nucleotides match TRBD2. The V and J ends lost 2 bases and 5 bases, in that order; junction bases with no gene match: 0. CDR1 and CDR2 from the germline V gene are SGHDT and YYEEEE. This CDR3 contains 13 residues. CDR3: CASSLLADNEQFF. The CDR3 region has the DNA TGTGCCAGCAGCTTACTAGCGGACAATGAGCAGTTCTTC. Full variable domain (remainder filled in from reference TRBV5-6 and TRBJ2-1): DAGVTQSPTHLIKTRGQQVTLRCSPKSGHDTVSWYQQALGQGPQFIFQYYEEEERQRGNFPDRFSGHQFPNYSSELNVNALLLGDSALYLCASSLLADNEQFFGPGTRLTVL.

The chain links TRBV20-1 to TRBJ2-2; possible D gene TRBD2, 7 bases. V lost 1 base and J lost 6, with 15 bases in between. The CDR3 has 15 amino acids. The germline V gene has CDR1 DFQATT and CDR2 SNEGSKA (reference sequence). DNA for the CDR3: TGCAGTGCTAGAGGGGGGGGGGCAGAGGCCGGGGAGCTGTTTTTT. Amino acids: CSARGGGAEAGELFF.

V and J are TRBV6-1 and TRBJ1-1; the D gene is possibly TRBD1 (5 bases). This CDR3 region has 17 residues. The germline V and J ends were trimmed by 10 bases and 0 bases, with 24 bases remaining between them. The germline V gene encodes CDR1 MNHNS and CDR2 SASEGT. CDR3 in DNA: TGTGCCACCTTTGGGGGGTCCCGGGAACAGATGAACACTGAAGCTTTCTTT. Its translation: CATFGGSREQMNTEAFF.

The V call is TRBV20-1, the J call TRBJ2-1; 11 bases are shared with TRBD2. The CDR3 extends over 14 amino acids. J lost 4 bases, V lost 7 bases, and 6 bases had no gene match. Per germline, CDR1 DFQATT and CDR2 SNEGSKA (reference sequence). CDR3 sequence reads: CSVTSGRTYNEQFF. The CDR3 bases are TGCAGTGTTACTAGCGGGAGAACATACAATGAGCAGTTCTTC.

As for this clonotype: A much larger clone lies a single base off, so this may be a read error. The chain recombines TRBV29-1 with TRBJ1-4; no reliable D call. Germline CDR1 reads SQVTM; CDR2 reads ANQGSEA. Trimming took 1 base from V and 3 from J, leaving 9 bases between them. The CDR3 is made up of 14 amino acids. CDR3 in DNA: TGCAGCGTTGAAGGGTCATCGTCTAATGAAAAACTGTTTTTT. Its translation is CSVEGSSSNEKLFF.

This clonotype was picked up a small number of times. This chain connects TRBV4-2 to TRBJ1-4; D might be TRBD1 (6 bases). Germline CDR1 is LGHNA and CDR2 is YNFKEQ. The CDR3 spans 17 residues. With 1 base removed from V and 6 bases from J, the gap between germline ends came to 18 bases. The CDR3: CASSQALGGPADEKLFF. In nucleotides, the CDR3 is TGTGCCAGCAGCCAAGCCCTCGGGGGCCCGGCGGATGAAAAACTGTTTTTT.

By share of the sample, this clonotype is medium-sized (0.01 to 0.1%). The V and J genes are TRBV6-2 or TRBV6-3 and TRBJ2-1, with 7 bases that match TRBD1. The ends lost 5 bases at V and 4 bases at J; junction bases unmatched: 8. This CDR3 is built from 15 residues. CDR1 MNHEY and CDR2 SVGEGT come from the germline V gene. This chain's CDR3 is CASSRDSRFYNEQFF. As DNA, the CDR3 is TGTGCCAGCAGTCGGGACAGCAGATTTTACAATGAGCAGTTCTTC.

This chain links TRBV15 with TRBJ1-4, with 7 bases aligning to TRBD1. The CDR3 spans 14 residues. V gave up 4 bases and J gave up 5 bases; unmatched junction bases: 4. From germline, CDR1 is LNHNV and CDR2 YYDKDF (reference sequence). The CDR3 loop is CATSTGTENEKLFF. The CDR3 DNA is TGTGCCACCAGCACAGGGACAGAGAATGAAAAACTGTTTTTT.

In this sample, this clonotype turned up a few times. This chain joins TRBV10-3 and TRBJ1-1; D possibly corresponds to TRBD1 (5 bases). Trimming stripped 4 bases from V and 12 bases from J, with 15 bases between. CDR1 and CDR2 (germline): ENHRY, SYGVKD. This CDR3 has 12 amino acids. Written as DNA, the CDR3 is TGTGCCATCAGTGCGAATCAGGGTTTGTCTTTCTTT. Translated: CAISANQGLSFF.

By sample fraction, this clonotype is large. This chain links TRBV29-1 with TRBJ2-3; 8 positions agree with TRBD2. This CDR3 contains 17 residues. Germline CDR1 SQVTM, CDR2 ANQGSEA. Trimming at V came to 7 bases and at J to 2 bases, leaving 17 bases not matched to a gene. The CDR3 nucleotides read TGCAGCGGGTCGGGACGAATAGCGGGATCCCTCACAGATACGCAGTATTTT. Translation: CSGSGRIAGSLTDTQYF.

By sample share, this clonotype is large. The gene calls are TRBV11-3 and TRBJ2-1; the match to TRBD2 covers 10 bases. Germline V CDR1 and CDR2: SGHNT, YENEEA. V lost 1 base and J lost 7; bases outside the gene matches: 7. The CDR3 has 16 residues. This chain's CDR3 is CASSLVGQREGNEQFF. CDR3 nucleotides: TGTGCCAGCAGCTTAGTAGGTCAGCGGGAGGGGAATGAGCAGTTCTTC. Full variable domain (outside the CDR3, taken from reference TRBV11-3 and TRBJ2-1): EAGVVQSPRYKIIEKKQPVAFWCNPISGHNTLYWYLQNLGQGPELLIRYENEEAVDDSQLPKDRFSAERLKGVDSTLKIQPAELGDSAVYLCASSLVGQREGNEQFFGPGTRLTVL.

The chain uses TRBV21-1 and TRBJ2-7; the table's D call of TRBD1 was not tested on the DNA. TRBV21-1 is deemed a pseudogene. The CDR3 totals 17 residues. CDR3 sequence reads: CASSKGQGTEVPYEQYV. The CDR3 nucleotides are TGTGCCAGCAGCAAAGGTCAGGGTACGGAGGTACCCTACGAGCAGTACGTC.